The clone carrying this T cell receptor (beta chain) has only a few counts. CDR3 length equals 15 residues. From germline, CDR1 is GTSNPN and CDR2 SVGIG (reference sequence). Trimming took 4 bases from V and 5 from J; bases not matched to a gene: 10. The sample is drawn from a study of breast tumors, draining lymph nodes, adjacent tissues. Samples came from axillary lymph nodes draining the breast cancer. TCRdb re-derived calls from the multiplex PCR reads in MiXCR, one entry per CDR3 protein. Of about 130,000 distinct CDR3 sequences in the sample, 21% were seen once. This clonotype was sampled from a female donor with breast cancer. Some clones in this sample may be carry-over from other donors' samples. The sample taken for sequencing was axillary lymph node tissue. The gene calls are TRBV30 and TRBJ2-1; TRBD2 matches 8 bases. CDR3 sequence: CAWTPAPRGDNEQFF. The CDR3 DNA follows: TGTGCCTGGACCCCTGCCCCGCGGGGGGACAATGAGCAGTTCTTC.